This TCR beta chain stems from a study of T cells after yellow fever vaccination. The wider study: The authors prepared low-cell-number fractions using SMART-Seq v4 Ultra Low Input.

Points from the study as a whole: The study noted that FACS-sorted repertoires could contain abundant clonotypes contaminating from the bulk population.

It was through 5'RACE template switching that TCR cDNA was made, with a universal primer site and UMIs added. TCRdb reprocessed the 5' RACE reads via MiXCR and lists one record per CDR3 protein. The sample consists of 150,000 to 200,000 distinct CDR3 sequences, almost 7% of them appearing once. V lost 6 bases and J 0 bases, leaving 16 bases between the germline ends. CDR1 is SGHAT, CDR2 FQNNGV, per germline. The CDR3 sequence is 16 residues long. This clonotype was recorded at least ten times. Its cognate antigen is unknown. This sample comprised CD4+ T cells sorted from PBMCs, obtained less than 6 days after the first yellow fever vaccination. The V and J genes are TRBV11-2 and TRBJ2-3, with D maybe TRBD2 (6 bases). This receptor was obtained from a young man who received the YFV17D yellow fever vaccine. This chain's CDR3 is CASRSLMGGSTDTQYF. CDR3 nucleotides: TGTGCCAGCAGATCCCTCATGGGGGGAAGCACAGATACGCAGTATTTT.